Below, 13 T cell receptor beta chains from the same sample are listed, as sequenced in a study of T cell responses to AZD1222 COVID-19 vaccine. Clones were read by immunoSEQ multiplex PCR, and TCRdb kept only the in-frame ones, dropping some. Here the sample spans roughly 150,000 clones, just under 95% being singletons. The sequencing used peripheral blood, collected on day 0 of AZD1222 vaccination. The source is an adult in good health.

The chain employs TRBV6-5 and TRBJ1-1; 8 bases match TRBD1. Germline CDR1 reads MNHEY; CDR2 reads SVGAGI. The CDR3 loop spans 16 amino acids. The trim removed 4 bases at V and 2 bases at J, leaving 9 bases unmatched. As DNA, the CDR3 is TGTGCCAGCAGTTTGCGCAGACAGGGGACCAACACTGAAGCTTTCTTT. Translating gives CASSLRRQGTNTEAFF.

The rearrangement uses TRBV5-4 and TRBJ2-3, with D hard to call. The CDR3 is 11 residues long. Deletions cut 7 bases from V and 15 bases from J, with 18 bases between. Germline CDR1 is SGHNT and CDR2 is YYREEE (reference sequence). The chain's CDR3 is CASHGGLGLYF. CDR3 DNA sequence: TGTGCCAGCCACGGTGGGCTAGGGTTATATTTT.

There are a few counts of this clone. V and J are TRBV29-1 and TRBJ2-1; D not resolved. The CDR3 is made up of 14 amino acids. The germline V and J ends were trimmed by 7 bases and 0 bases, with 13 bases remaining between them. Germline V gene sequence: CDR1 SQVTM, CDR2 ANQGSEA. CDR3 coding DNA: TGCAGCGCGACCCCAAGGAGCTCCTACAATGAGCAGTTCTTC. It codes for CSATPRSSYNEQFF.

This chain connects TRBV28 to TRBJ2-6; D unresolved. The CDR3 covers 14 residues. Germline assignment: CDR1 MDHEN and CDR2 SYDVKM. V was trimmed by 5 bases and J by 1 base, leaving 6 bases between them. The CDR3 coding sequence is TGTGCCAGCAGTGATCTTTCTGGGGCCAACGTCCTGACTTTC. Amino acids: CASSDLSGANVLTF. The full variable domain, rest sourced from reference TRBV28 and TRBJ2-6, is DVKVTQSSRYLVKRTGEKVFLECVQDMDHENMFWYRQDPGLGLRLIYFSYDVKMKEKGDIPEGYSVSREKKERFSLILESASTNQTSMYLCASSDLSGANVLTFGAGSRLTVL.

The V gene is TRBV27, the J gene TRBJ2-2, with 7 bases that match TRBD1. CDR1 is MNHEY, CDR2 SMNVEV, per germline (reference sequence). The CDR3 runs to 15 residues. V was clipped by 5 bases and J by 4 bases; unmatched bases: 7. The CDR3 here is CASSQDRVGTGELFF. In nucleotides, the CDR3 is TGTGCCAGCAGTCAAGACAGGGTTGGCACCGGGGAGCTGTTTTTT.

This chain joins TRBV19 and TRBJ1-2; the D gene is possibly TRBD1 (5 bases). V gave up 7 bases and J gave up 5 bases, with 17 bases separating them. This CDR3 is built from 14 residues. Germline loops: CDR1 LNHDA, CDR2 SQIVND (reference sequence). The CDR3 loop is CASNRDLTGYGYTF. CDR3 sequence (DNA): TGTGCCAGTAATCGGGACCTAACTGGTTATGGCTACACCTTC.

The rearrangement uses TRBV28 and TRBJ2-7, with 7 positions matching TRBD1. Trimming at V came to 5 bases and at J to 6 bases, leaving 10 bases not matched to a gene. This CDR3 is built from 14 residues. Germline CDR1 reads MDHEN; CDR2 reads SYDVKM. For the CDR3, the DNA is TGTGCCAGCAGTCCACCCCAGACAGGGTCCGAGCAGTACTTC. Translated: CASSPPQTGSEQYF.

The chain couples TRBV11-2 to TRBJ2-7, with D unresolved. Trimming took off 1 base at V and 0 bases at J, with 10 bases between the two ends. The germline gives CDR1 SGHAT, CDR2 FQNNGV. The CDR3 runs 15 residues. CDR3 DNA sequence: TGTGCCAGCAGCTTAGTTCCGCAGAGCTCCTACGAGCAGTACTTC. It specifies CASSLVPQSSYEQYF. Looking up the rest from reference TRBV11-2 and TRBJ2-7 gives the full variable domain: EAGVAQSPRYKIIEKRQSVAFWCNPISGHATLYWYQQILGQGPKLLIQFQNNGVVDDSQLPKDRFSAERLKGVDSTLKIQPAKLEDSAVYLCASSLVPQSSYEQYFGPGTRLTVT.

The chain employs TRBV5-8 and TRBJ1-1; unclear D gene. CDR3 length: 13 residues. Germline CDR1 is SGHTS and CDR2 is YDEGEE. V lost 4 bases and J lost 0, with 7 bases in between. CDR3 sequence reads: CASSPEMNTEAFF. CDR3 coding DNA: TGTGCCAGCAGCCCGGAGATGAACACTGAAGCTTTCTTT.

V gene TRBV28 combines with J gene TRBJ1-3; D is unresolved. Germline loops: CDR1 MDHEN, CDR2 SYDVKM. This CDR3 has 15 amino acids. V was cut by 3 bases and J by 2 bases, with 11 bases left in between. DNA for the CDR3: TGTGCCAGCAGTTTTATGAGGGATCCTGGAAACACCATATATTTT. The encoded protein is CASSFMRDPGNTIYF.

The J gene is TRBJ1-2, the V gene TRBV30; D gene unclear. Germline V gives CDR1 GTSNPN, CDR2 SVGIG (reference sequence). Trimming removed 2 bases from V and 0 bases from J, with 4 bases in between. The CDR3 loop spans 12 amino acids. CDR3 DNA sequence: TGTGCCTGGAGTACAGCTAACTATGGCTACACCTTC. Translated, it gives CAWSTANYGYTF.

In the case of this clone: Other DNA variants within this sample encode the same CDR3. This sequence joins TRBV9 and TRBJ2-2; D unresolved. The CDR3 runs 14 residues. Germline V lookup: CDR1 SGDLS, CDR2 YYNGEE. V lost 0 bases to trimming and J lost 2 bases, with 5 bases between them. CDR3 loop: CASSVGGNTGELFF. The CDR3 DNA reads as TGTGCCAGCAGCGTAGGAGGAAACACCGGGGAGCTGTTTTTT.

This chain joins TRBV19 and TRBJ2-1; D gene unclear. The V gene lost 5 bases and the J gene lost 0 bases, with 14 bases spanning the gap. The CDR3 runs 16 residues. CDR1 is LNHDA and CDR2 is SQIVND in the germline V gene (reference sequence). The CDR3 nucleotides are TGTGCCAGTAGTCCCGGTAGAGGCGGCTCCTACAATGAGCAGTTCTTC. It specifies CASSPGRGGSYNEQFF.